These 19 T cell receptor beta chains came from one sample sequenced in a study of CD8+ T cells in alopecia areata. Described treatment: oral pan-JAK inhibitor, 5-10 mg twice daily. It was cDNA, reverse transcribed from extracted RNA, that served as the sequencing template. Using immunoSEQ multiplex PCR, the repertoire was profiled, and TCRdb retains in-frame clones only, with some absent. The sample carries some 95,000 clones, around 47% recorded once. The sequences come from CD8+ T cells sorted from blood, collected at week 24, from a patient treated with tofacitinib. All receptors come from a human donor with alopecia areata.

The V and J genes are TRBV7-8 and TRBJ2-3; the D gene is possibly TRBD2 (5 bases). Trimming stripped 5 bases from V and 4 bases from J, with 22 bases between. Germline assignment: CDR1 SGHVS and CDR2 FQNEAQ. The CDR3 spans 17 residues. The CDR3, as DNA: TGTGCCAGCAGCCTCCGGACTGGGCGAGCGTCTTCAGATACGCAGTATTTT. Translation gives CASSLRTGRASSDTQYF.

The chain has TRBV7-9 and TRBJ2-3, with D perhaps TRBD2 (6 bases). V was pared by 2 bases and J by 0 bases, with 9 bases between. The CDR3 consists of 15 residues. Per the germline V gene, CDR1 is SEHNR and CDR2 is FQNEAQ (reference sequence). As DNA, the CDR3 is TGTGCCAGCAGCTTATCCGGGGGTAGCACAGATACGCAGTATTTT. Its protein product is CASSLSGGSTDTQYF.

The rearrangement uses TRBV9 and TRBJ2-1; TRBD1 matches 9 bases. This CDR3 contains 15 residues. Per the germline V gene, CDR1 is SGDLS and CDR2 is YYNGEE. Trimming cost V 4 bases and J 6 bases; bases outside gene matches: 8. CDR3 region: CASSTRQGGSNEQFF. CDR3 DNA sequence: TGTGCCAGCAGCACCCGACAGGGGGGATCCAATGAGCAGTTCTTC.

This rearrangement joins TRBV11-2 to TRBJ2-5; D is perhaps TRBD1 (5 bases). CDR1 and CDR2 (germline): SGHAT, FQNNGV. Trimming removed 6 bases from V and 2 bases from J, with 22 bases in between. The CDR3 loop spans 17 amino acids. DNA of the CDR3: TGTGCCAGCAGAGATGGGGCCGACGGACACGGACAAGAGACCCAGTACTTC. Translating it yields CASRDGADGHGQETQYF.

This clone was recorded a few times. The V gene is TRBV7-9, the J gene TRBJ2-7; possible D gene TRBD1, 6 bases. The V gene's germline CDR1 is SEHNR and CDR2 FQNEAQ (reference sequence). The CDR3 contains 14 residues. V was cut by 4 bases and J by 2 bases, with 12 bases left in between. In nucleotides, the CDR3 is TGTGCCAGCAGCTCATTACAGGGACCCTACGAGCAGTACTTC. It specifies CASSSLQGPYEQYF.

The genes are TRBV19 and TRBJ2-7; 9 bases match TRBD1. J lost 3 bases, V lost 6 bases, and 6 bases had no gene match. CDR3 length: 14 amino acids. The germline gives CDR1 LNHDA, CDR2 SQIVND (reference sequence). Written as DNA, the CDR3 is TGTGCCAGTAGGACAGGGGGTACCGACTACGAGCAGTACTTC. Its translation: CASRTGGTDYEQYF.

This clone came up once. This chain joins TRBV5-1 and TRBJ2-3; 8 positions agree with TRBD2. Germline CDR1 is SGHRS and CDR2 is YFSETQ. This CDR3 comprises 16 residues. The ends lost 1 base at V and 6 bases at J; junction bases unmatched: 10. The CDR3 nucleotides read TGCGCCAGCAGCTTGCTCCGGGAGGGCCTGGGGGATACGCAGTATTTT. This translates into CASSLLREGLGDTQYF.

The J gene is TRBJ2-7, the V gene TRBV7-2, with 11 nucleotides matching TRBD1. V was pared by 4 bases and J by 6 bases, with 2 bases of the junction left unmatched. Germline V gives CDR1 SGHTA, CDR2 FQGNSA. CDR3 length: 13 amino acids. In DNA, the CDR3 is TGTGCCAGCAGCTACGGGACAGGGGGCGAGCAGTACTTC. Translated, it gives CASSYGTGGEQYF.

V is TRBV5-1 and J is TRBJ2-3; D is uncertain. The germline V and J ends were trimmed by 4 bases and 6 bases, with 9 bases remaining between them. The CDR3 length is 12 residues. Germline assignment: CDR1 SGHRS and CDR2 YFSETQ. The CDR3 coding sequence is TGCGCCAGCAGCCCCCCCAGGGATACGCAGTATTTT. It yields the protein CASSPPRDTQYF.

The chain uses TRBV4-3 and TRBJ2-7, with unresolved D. V was pared by 0 bases and J by 2 bases, with 8 bases between. The CDR3 is 14 amino acids. CDR1 and CDR2 from the germline V gene are LGHNA and YSLEER. Here the CDR3 DNA reads TGCGCCAGCAGCCAAGATAGGAGCACCTACGAGCAGTACTTC. As protein: CASSQDRSTYEQYF.

The chain recombines TRBV5-1 with TRBJ2-2, with 7 bases fitting TRBD1. The length of the CDR3 is 17 residues. CDR1 SGHRS and CDR2 YFSETQ come from the germline V gene. V trimming: 4 bases; J trimming: 0 bases; junction bases outside the gene matches: 9. The chain's CDR3 is CASSHRPGTANTGELFF. In nucleotides, the CDR3 is TGCGCCAGCAGCCACCGGCCAGGGACAGCGAACACCGGGGAGCTGTTTTTT.

The chain links TRBV5-1 to TRBJ2-3; TRBD1 matches 12 bases. The germline V gene has CDR1 SGHRS and CDR2 YFSETQ. The V gene end was trimmed by 4 bases and the J gene end by 4 bases; junction bases not matched to a gene: 10. The CDR3 has 17 residues. DNA for the CDR3: TGCGCCAGCAGCATACCACGGGGACAGGGGGCTTCAGATACGCAGTATTTT. It yields the protein CASSIPRGQGASDTQYF. The full variable domain, in which reference TRBV5-1 and TRBJ2-3 provide the parts outside the CDR3, is KAGVTQTPRYLIKTRGQQVTLSCSPISGHRSVSWYQQTPGQGLQFLFEYFSETQRNKGNFPGRFSGRQFSNSRSEMNVSTLELGDSALYLCASSIPRGQGASDTQYFGPGTRLTVL.

CDR3 nucleotides: TGTGCCGCGAGCGGGAGGGATAAAAACATTCAGTACTTC. This codes for CAASGRDKNIQYF. The rearrangement joins TRBV19 to TRBJ2-4; 10 nucleotides match TRBD2. Germline CDR1 is LNHDA and CDR2 is SQIVND (reference sequence). With 11 bases clipped from V and 4 bases from J, the junction kept 5 bases outside the gene matches. This CDR3 contains 13 residues. The full variable domain, its missing parts supplied by reference TRBV19 and TRBJ2-4, is DGGITQSPKYLFRKEGQNVTLSCEQNLNHDAMYWYRQDPGQGLRLIYYSQIVNDFQKGDIAEGYSVSREKKESFPLTVTSAQKNPTAFYLCAASGRDKNIQYFGAGTRLSVL.

The chain combines TRBV28 with TRBJ2-1; 7 bases are a match to TRBD2. CDR3 length equals 16 residues. V gave up 5 bases and J gave up 2 bases; unmatched junction bases: 9. Germline V gives CDR1 MDHEN, CDR2 SYDVKM. The CDR3 sequence: CASSGTKATTYNEQFF. As DNA, the CDR3 is TGTGCCAGCAGTGGGACTAAGGCGACAACCTACAATGAGCAGTTCTTC.

This clone was counted only a few times. The chain carries TRBV27 and TRBJ1-3; D is possibly TRBD1 (6 bases). The CDR3 length is 14 residues. Germline V lookup: CDR1 MNHEY, CDR2 SMNVEV (reference sequence). With 5 bases removed from V and 4 bases from J, the gap between germline ends came to 12 bases. CDR3 coding DNA: TGTGCCAGCAGTCCCGGACAGACAGGAAACACCATATATTTT. Amino acids: CASSPGQTGNTIYF.

This clone was seen ten or more times. The chain links TRBV28 to TRBJ2-1; 9 positions agree with TRBD1. Trimming removed 6 bases from V and 4 bases from J; junction bases left unmatched: 7. The CDR3 consists of 15 residues. Germline V lookup: CDR1 MDHEN, CDR2 SYDVKM. Here the CDR3 reads CASRHNRGPYNEQFF. The CDR3 coding sequence is TGTGCCAGCAGACATAACAGGGGGCCTTACAATGAGCAGTTCTTC.

The chain carries TRBV29-1 and TRBJ1-1; D is uncertain. V dropped 4 bases and J dropped 2 bases, with 8 bases sitting between them. Germline V gives CDR1 SQVTM, CDR2 ANQGSEA. The CDR3 loop spans 12 amino acids. The CDR3 region is CSVVAPNTEAFF. The CDR3 DNA sequence: TGCAGCGTTGTAGCCCCTAACACTGAAGCTTTCTTT.

This sequence joins TRBV6-1 and TRBJ1-1, with D uncertain. CDR1 MNHNS and CDR2 SASEGT come from the germline V gene. V lost 10 bases to trimming and J lost 0 bases, with 6 bases between them. The CDR3 is 11 amino acids. CDR3: CAMKVNTEAFF. CDR3 nucleotide sequence: TGTGCCATGAAGGTGAACACTGAAGCTTTCTTT.

This chain uses TRBV25-1 with TRBJ2-2, with no clear D. There are 12 residues in the CDR3. Per the germline V gene, CDR1 is MGHDK and CDR2 is SYGVNS. The V gene lost 6 bases and the J gene lost 6 bases, with 8 bases spanning the gap. CDR3 bases: TGTGCCAGCAGAGCCCCCCCCGGGGAGCTGTTTTTT. Protein: CASRAPPGELFF.